These 20 T cell receptor beta chains share one sample of origin, sequenced in a study of blood T cells in healthy people across ages. Sample-barcoded 5' priming and a J-beta primer mix drove a second PCR of roughly 7 to 11 cycles. TCRdb re-analysed the 5' RACE reads in MiXCR, keeping a single row per CDR3 protein. Here the sample spans approximately 490,000 distinct CDR3 sequences, under 30% being singletons. The same sample was also studied in work on T cells of mothers and their children.

Sequencing input: blood. Receptors were obtained from a boy aged 5-17 years in good health.

The V gene is TRBV20-1, the J gene TRBJ2-5, with D hard to call. This CDR3 region has 16 residues. CDR1 and CDR2 from the germline V gene are DFQATT and SNEGSKA (reference sequence). Deletions cut 5 bases from V and 0 bases from J, with 19 bases between. DNA for the CDR3: TGCAGTGCTCGAAAACCTCAATGGAAGTACCAAGAGACCCAGTACTTC. Protein product: CSARKPQWKYQETQYF.

In its sample, this clonotype was seen a few times. This chain uses TRBV4-2 with TRBJ2-1, with 8 bases identical to TRBD2. Germline loops: CDR1 LGHNA, CDR2 YNFKEQ. This CDR3 has 18 amino acids. Trimming at V came to 0 bases and at J to 7 bases, leaving 14 bases not matched to a gene. In DNA form, the CDR3 reads TGTGCCAGCAGCCAAGAGGGGTCGCCGGGACTAGTTGTGAATGAGCAGTTCTTC. This encodes CASSQEGSPGLVVNEQFF.

This clonotype turned up a few times. The junction and the germline gene differ at one end; a read error may be behind it. V gene TRBV2 combines with J gene TRBJ2-1; 9 positions match TRBD2. This CDR3 region has 12 residues. Per germline, CDR1 SNHLY and CDR2 FYNNEI. The CDR3 is CASMGGGGVRVF. CDR3 sequence (DNA): TGTGCCAGCATGGGCGGGGGGGGAGTTCGAGTCTTC.

This clonotype was seen only a few times. The chain employs TRBV6-4 and TRBJ2-3, with no clear D. Trimming removed 3 bases at V and 0 bases at J, with 4 bases between. In germline, CDR1 is MRHNA, CDR2 SNTAGT. This CDR3 has 13 amino acids. The CDR3 DNA reads as TGTGCCAGCAGTGATGTTAGCACAGATACGCAGTATTTT. It encodes CASSDVSTDTQYF.

This clonotype was recorded at least ten times. The rearrangement joins TRBV9 to TRBJ2-5; no firm D call. The J call may be in error: the DNA end matches TRBJ2-7 better. Germline V gene sequence: CDR1 SGDLS, CDR2 YYNGEE. CDR3 length: 14 residues. The CDR3 DNA reads TGTGCCAGCAGCGTAGTGGGCAGGACCTACGAGCAGTACTTC. Translating gives CASSVVGRTYEQYF.

V gene TRBV7-2 combines with J gene TRBJ1-2, with TRBD1 identical over 8 bases. The CDR3 covers 16 residues. CDR1 and CDR2 from the germline V gene are SGHTA and FQGNSA. V shed 1 base, J shed 8 bases, and the junction held 12 bases outside the gene matches. This CDR3 reads CASSLVFQGAITGYTF. DNA of the CDR3: TGTGCCAGCAGCTTAGTATTCCAGGGGGCTATCACGGGCTACACCTTC.

This clonotype was found a few times. This chain connects TRBV12-3 or TRBV12-4 to TRBJ1-5; possibly TRBD1 for D (6 bases). The CDR3 has 14 residues. Trimming left V 5 bases short and J 6 bases short, with 14 bases between. CDR3 coding DNA: TGTGCCAGCAGTAAACCCGGGACAACTCAGCCCCAGCATTTT. Translating it yields CASSKPGTTQPQHF.

This sequence joins TRBV7-8 and TRBJ2-7, with 8 bases matching TRBD1. The ends lost 3 bases at V and 5 bases at J; junction bases unmatched: 6. Germline V CDR1 and CDR2: SGHVS, FQNEAQ. This CDR3 is 14 amino acids long. The CDR3: CASSFPDRGHEQYF. CDR3 sequence (DNA): TGTGCCAGCAGCTTCCCTGACAGGGGCCACGAGCAGTACTTC.

The chain couples TRBV4-3 to TRBJ1-4, with unresolved D. This CDR3 comprises 15 residues. Germline CDR1 and CDR2: LGHNA and YSLEER. V was pared by 1 base and J by 4 bases, with 10 bases between. The CDR3 loop reads CASSQGGASNEKLFF. The CDR3 DNA is TGCGCCAGCAGCCAAGGAGGAGCGAGTAATGAAAAACTGTTTTTT.

CDR3 in amino acids: CATSISPFWDTQETQYF. Here the CDR3 DNA reads TGTGCCACCAGCATATCGCCCTTTTGGGACACTCAAGAGACCCAGTACTTC. The V gene is TRBV15, the J gene TRBJ2-5, with TRBD1 as a possible D gene (6 bases). The germline V and J ends were trimmed by 4 bases and 2 bases, with 20 bases remaining between them. Germline values: CDR1 LNHNV, CDR2 YYDKDF (reference sequence). CDR3 length: 17 residues.

This clonotype was seen more than once but under ten times. This sequence joins TRBV10-3 and TRBJ2-5; D not resolved. CDR1 is ENHRY and CDR2 is SYGVKD in the germline V gene. The CDR3 has 13 amino acids. Trimming left V 5 bases short and J 10 bases short, with 17 bases between. CDR3 loop: CAISRASIRGQYF. The CDR3 DNA follows: TGTGCCATCAGTCGGGCGAGCATCCGAGGCCAGTACTTC.

This clonotype was recorded a few times. This chain connects TRBV28 to TRBJ1-2, with a possible D match to TRBD1 (6 bases). The CDR3 covers 14 residues. The germline V gene encodes CDR1 MDHEN and CDR2 SYDVKM. V lost 5 bases, J lost 8 bases, and 18 bases lay in between. The CDR3 loop reads CASSDEQGFQGYTF. In DNA form, the CDR3 reads TGTGCCAGCAGTGACGAACAGGGTTTTCAGGGCTACACCTTC.

This clonotype was detected a few times. V and J are TRBV5-1 and TRBJ1-4; the D is unclear. The CDR3 totals 15 residues. Germline CDR1 reads SGHRS; CDR2 reads YFSETQ. V shed 2 bases and J shed 0 bases, with 8 bases lying between them. The CDR3: CASSFGSTTNEKLFF. DNA of the CDR3: TGCGCCAGCAGCTTTGGGTCGACAACTAATGAAAAACTGTTTTTT.

This clonotype was picked up many times. The chain links TRBV9 to TRBJ2-1, with unresolved D. V was cut by 0 bases and J by 0 bases, with 13 bases left in between. This CDR3 contains 17 residues. Germline V gives CDR1 SGDLS, CDR2 YYNGEE. The CDR3 loop is CASSVEGLPSSYNEQFF. The CDR3 nucleotides read TGTGCCAGCAGCGTAGAGGGTCTGCCTAGCTCCTACAATGAGCAGTTCTTC. The complete variable domain, with remaining parts taken from reference TRBV9 and TRBJ2-1, reads DSGVTQTPKHLITATGQRVTLRCSPRSGDLSVYWYQQSLDQGLQFLIQYYNGEERAKGNILERFSAQQFPDLHSELNLSSLELGDSALYFCASSVEGLPSSYNEQFFGPGTRLTVL.

The chain couples TRBV29-1 to TRBJ2-3; D perhaps matches TRBD2 (5 bases). V was clipped by 4 bases and J by 0 bases, with 17 bases between them. The CDR3 contains 16 residues. Germline assignment: CDR1 SQVTM and CDR2 ANQGSEA. The CDR3 DNA sequence: TGCAGCGTTGGAGGGCAGGTTAGCAAAAGCACAGATACGCAGTATTTT. Protein product: CSVGGQVSKSTDTQYF.

There are a few counts of this clonotype. V usage is TRBV4-1 and J usage is TRBJ2-5, with D tentatively TRBD2 (5 bases). Matching the DNA end better, TRBJ2-1 makes the J call doubtful. Germline V gene sequence: CDR1 MGHRA, CDR2 YSYEKL. The CDR3 is 17 amino acids. The CDR3 DNA follows: TGCGCCAGCAGCCAAGATCGTGAGGGCCTCCTCTGGGATGAGCAGTTCTTC. This translates into CASSQDREGLLWDEQFF.

The CDR3 region is CASSLLTGANYGYTF. In nucleotides, the CDR3 is TGTGCCAGCAGTTTACTAACAGGGGCTAACTATGGCTACACCTTC. The genes are TRBV27 and TRBJ1-2; 7 positions agree with TRBD1. This CDR3 comprises 15 residues. CDR1 and CDR2 (germline): MNHEY, SMNVEV (reference sequence). With V trimmed by 2 bases and J by 0 bases, 3 bases remained unmatched.

This chain joins TRBV9 and TRBJ1-2; D uncertain. Germline V gives CDR1 SGDLS, CDR2 YYNGEE. V was pared by 0 bases and J by 5 bases, with 8 bases between. The CDR3 runs 13 residues. The CDR3 coding sequence is TGTGCCAGCAGCGTAGGCGACGGTTATGGCTACACCTTC. Protein sequence: CASSVGDGYGYTF. Combining the CDR3 with reference TRBV9 and TRBJ1-2 gives the whole variable domain DSGVTQTPKHLITATGQRVTLRCSPRSGDLSVYWYQQSLDQGLQFLIQYYNGEERAKGNILERFSAQQFPDLHSELNLSSLELGDSALYFCASSVGDGYGYTFGSGTRLTVV.

V gene TRBV4-1 combines with J gene TRBJ2-7, with 11 bases aligning to TRBD1. CDR1 is MGHRA, CDR2 YSYEKL, per germline. Trimming cost V 4 bases and J 3 bases; bases outside gene matches: 5. The CDR3 length is 15 residues. The CDR3 coding sequence is TGCGCCAGCAGCCCGGGACAGGGGGAGAACTACGAGCAGTACTTC. Protein sequence: CASSPGQGENYEQYF.

V and J are TRBV28 and TRBJ1-1, with D unclear. The CDR3 spans 12 residues. Looked up from germline, CDR1 is MDHEN and CDR2 is SYDVKM. V lost 8 bases, J lost 0 bases, and 7 bases lay in between. CDR3 DNA: TGTGCCAGCTGGGGTTTGAACACTGAAGCTTTCTTT. It encodes CASWGLNTEAFF.